This T cell receptor (beta chain) is drawn from a study of spatial heterogeneity in lung cancer (dated by TCRdb to between 2018 and 2020). About the full investigation: Beta-chain transcripts were consistently detected in greater numbers than alpha-chain transcripts, which likely reflects a higher abundance of beta-chain transcripts. In the raw uncorrected reads, each unique combination of TCR and UMI appeared more than ten times on average. In non-small cell lung cancer, the study made a quantitative comparison of TCR alpha and beta repertoires among multiple tumor regions, matched nontumor lung and blood. Nonsynonymous mutation counts, determined by whole-exome sequencing of tumor tissue, were related to features of the TCR repertoire. At surgery, over 200 tumor regions, around 65 matched nontumor lung samples and 56 PBMC samples were TCR-sequenced for both alpha and beta chains.

Broader findings and caveats from the paper: Additional single-cell paired TCR alpha and beta sequencing was considered necessary to confirm, at a functional level, the hypothesis that regional TCRs recognize regional mutations. Ubiquitous expanded tumor TCRs showed up in blood more often at tumor resection than at routine follow-up.

Counted from cysteine to phenylalanine, this CDR3 has 19 amino acids. Only the CDR3 part of the read is kept: 57 bases, read in frame from the first base. V trim: 5 bases; J trim: 0 bases; unmatched bases: 15. The CDR1 and CDR2 encoded by the germline V gene are MDHEN and SYDVKM. Libraries came from 5' RACE. The sample was run on a NextSeq 500. The TCR library protocol attached a unique molecular identifier to each TCR cDNA molecule to allow correction of PCR and sequencing errors. In the authors' own workflow: TCR identification, UMI-based error correction and CDR3 extraction were performed with Decombinator tools. TCRs above a frequency of 2 per 1,000, corresponding to the top 1% of the tumor frequency distribution, were defined as expanded. Renyi diversity was computed with the R vegan package after each repertoire had been subsampled 100 times to 5,000 TCRs. To build CDR3 similarity networks, amino acid triplet string-kernel similarity was used, and CDR3s were connected when their pairwise similarity was above 0.82. Using fastp at Q25 and MiXCR, TCRdb reprocessed the public reads and kept productive beta chains. Rows with a matching CDR3 protein are joined into one entry that keeps the most common DNA and genes. TCRdb, not the authors, supplied the V and J calls. The sample table records about 48,000 distinct CDR3 sequences; less than 6% of these occur just once. Jointly, the top ten make up 8.5% to 14% of the sample.

The sample's time point label, decoded: sample taken at primary tumor resection. TCR sequencing used whole RNA extracted from tumor and nontumor lung tissue, or from cryopreserved PBMC samples, without cell sorting. Donors were around 69 patients with early-stage, untreated non-small cell lung cancer from the lung TRACERx cohort. Patients were selected for TCR sequencing only if sufficient RNA was available from at least two tumor regions. This clonotype was seen many times. Its recognized antigen is unknown. Qualities for individual bases were not recorded, and no much larger clone is one base off. This clonotype was sampled from a male donor with early-stage non-small cell lung cancer. The source was PBMCs, collected at surgery. Here the chain combines TRBV28 and TRBJ2-4, and TRBD2 aligns with 8 junction nucleotides. The DNA reads TGTGCCAGCAGTCCGCCTCTAGCGGGTGCCCCCTTAGCCAAAAACATTCAGTACTTC. This yields the protein CASSPPLAGAPLAKNIQYF.